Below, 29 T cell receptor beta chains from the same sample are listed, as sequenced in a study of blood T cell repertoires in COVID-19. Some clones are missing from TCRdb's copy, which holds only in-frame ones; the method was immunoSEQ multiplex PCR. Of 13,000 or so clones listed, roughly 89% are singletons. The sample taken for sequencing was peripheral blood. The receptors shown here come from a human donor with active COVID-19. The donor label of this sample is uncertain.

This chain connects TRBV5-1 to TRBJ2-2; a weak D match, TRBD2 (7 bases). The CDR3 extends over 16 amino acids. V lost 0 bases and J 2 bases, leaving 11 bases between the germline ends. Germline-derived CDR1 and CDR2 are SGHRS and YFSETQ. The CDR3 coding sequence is TGCGCCAGCAGCTTGGAAGGCGGGGGCAACACCGGGGAGCTGTTTTTT. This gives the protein CASSLEGGGNTGELFF.

The CDR3 is CASSRTGGHEQYF. CDR3 DNA: TGTGCCAGCAGTCGGACAGGGGGCCACGAGCAGTACTTC. The gene calls are TRBV6-5 and TRBJ2-7; 11 nucleotides line up with TRBD1. Looked up from germline, CDR1 is MNHEY and CDR2 is SVGAGI. CDR3 length: 13 residues. With V trimmed by 5 bases and J by 5 bases, 2 bases remained unmatched.

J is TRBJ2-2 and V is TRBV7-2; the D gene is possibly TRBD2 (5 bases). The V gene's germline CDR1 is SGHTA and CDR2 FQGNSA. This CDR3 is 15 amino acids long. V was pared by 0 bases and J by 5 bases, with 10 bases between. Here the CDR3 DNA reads TGTGCCAGCAGCTTAGCGGGTGGGAGAACCGGGGAGCTGTTTTTT. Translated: CASSLAGGRTGELFF.

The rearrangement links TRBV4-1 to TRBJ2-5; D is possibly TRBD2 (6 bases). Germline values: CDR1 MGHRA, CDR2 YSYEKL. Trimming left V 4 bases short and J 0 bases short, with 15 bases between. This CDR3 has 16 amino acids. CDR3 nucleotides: TGCGCCAGCAGCCCAGGAGGAGCGGGCTACCAAGAGACCCAGTACTTC. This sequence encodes CASSPGGAGYQETQYF.

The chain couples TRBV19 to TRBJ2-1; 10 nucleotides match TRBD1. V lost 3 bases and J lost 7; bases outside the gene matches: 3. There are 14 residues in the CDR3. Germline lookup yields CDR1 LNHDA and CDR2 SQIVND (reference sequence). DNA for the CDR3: TGTGCCAGTAGTATCGGACAGGGGGTGAATGAGCAGTTCTTC. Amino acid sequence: CASSIGQGVNEQFF. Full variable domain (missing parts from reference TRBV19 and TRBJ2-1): DGGITQSPKYLFRKEGQNVTLSCEQNLNHDAMYWYRQDPGQGLRLIYYSQIVNDFQKGDIAEGYSVSREKKESFPLTVTSAQKNPTAFYLCASSIGQGVNEQFFGPGTRLTVL.

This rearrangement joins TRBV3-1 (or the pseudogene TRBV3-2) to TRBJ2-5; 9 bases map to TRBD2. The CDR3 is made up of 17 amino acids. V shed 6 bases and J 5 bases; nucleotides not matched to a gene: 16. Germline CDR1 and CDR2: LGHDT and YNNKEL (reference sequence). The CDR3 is CASSRGGAFVLTETQYF. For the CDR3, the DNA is TGTGCCAGCAGTCGCGGGGGGGCCTTTGTTCTTACGGAGACCCAGTACTTC.

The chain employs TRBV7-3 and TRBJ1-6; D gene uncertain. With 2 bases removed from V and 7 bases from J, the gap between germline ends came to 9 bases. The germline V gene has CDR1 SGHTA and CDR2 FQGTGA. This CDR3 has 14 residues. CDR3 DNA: TGTGCCAGCAGCTTAGAACAGAGAAATTCACCCCTCCACTTT. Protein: CASSLEQRNSPLHF.

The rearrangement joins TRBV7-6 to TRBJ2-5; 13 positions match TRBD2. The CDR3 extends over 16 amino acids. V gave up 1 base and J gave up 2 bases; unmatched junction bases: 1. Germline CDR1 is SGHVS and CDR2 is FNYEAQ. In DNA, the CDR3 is TGTGCCAGCAGCTTAGGACTAGCGGGGGGACAAGAGACCCAGTACTTC. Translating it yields CASSLGLAGGQETQYF.

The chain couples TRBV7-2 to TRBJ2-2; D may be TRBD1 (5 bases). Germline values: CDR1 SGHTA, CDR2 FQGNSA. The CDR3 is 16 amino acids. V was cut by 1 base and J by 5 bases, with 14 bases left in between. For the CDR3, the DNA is TGTGCCAGCAGCTTAGGCTCAGGGTTGGGAACCGGGGAGCTGTTTTTT. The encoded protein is CASSLGSGLGTGELFF.

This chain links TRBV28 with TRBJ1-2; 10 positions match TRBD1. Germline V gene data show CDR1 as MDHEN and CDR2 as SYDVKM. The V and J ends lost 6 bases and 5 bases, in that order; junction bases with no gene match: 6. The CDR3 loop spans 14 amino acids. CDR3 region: CASRATGGGYGYTF. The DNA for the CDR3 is TGTGCCAGCAGGGCGACAGGGGGCGGGTATGGCTACACCTTC.

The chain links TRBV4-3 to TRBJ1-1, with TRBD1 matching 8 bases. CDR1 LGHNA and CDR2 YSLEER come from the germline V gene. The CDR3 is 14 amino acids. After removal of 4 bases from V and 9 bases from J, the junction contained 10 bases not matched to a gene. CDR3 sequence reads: CASSLRQGSGKAFF. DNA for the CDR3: TGCGCCAGCAGCCTTAGACAGGGGAGCGGAAAAGCTTTCTTT.

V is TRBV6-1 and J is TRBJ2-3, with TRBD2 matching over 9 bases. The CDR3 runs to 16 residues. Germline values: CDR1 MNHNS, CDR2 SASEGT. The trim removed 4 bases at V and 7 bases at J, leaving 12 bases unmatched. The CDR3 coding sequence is TGTGCCAGCAGTGGATTGTGGCGGGGGGGTAAAAATACGCAGTATTTT. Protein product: CASSGLWRGGKNTQYF.

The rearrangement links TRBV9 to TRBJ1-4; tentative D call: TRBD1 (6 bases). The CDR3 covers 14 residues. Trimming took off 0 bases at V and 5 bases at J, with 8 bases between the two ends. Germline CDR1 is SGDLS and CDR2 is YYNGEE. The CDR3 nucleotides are TGTGCCAGCAGCGTAGGGACAGAAAATGAAAAACTGTTTTTT. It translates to CASSVGTENEKLFF.

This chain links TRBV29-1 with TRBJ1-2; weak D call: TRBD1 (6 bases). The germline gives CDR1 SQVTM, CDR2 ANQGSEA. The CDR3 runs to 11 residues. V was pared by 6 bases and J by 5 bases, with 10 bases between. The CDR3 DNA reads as TGCAGCGTATATCAGGGGTATGGCTACACCTTC. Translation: CSVYQGYGYTF.

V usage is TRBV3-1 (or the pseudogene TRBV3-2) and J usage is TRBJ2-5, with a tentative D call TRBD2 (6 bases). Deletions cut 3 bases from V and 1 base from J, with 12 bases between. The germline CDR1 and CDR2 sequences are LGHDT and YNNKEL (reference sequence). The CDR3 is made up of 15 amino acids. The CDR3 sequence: CASSQTGTLQETQYF. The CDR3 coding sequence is TGTGCCAGCAGCCAGACGGGGACTCTCCAAGAGACCCAGTACTTC.

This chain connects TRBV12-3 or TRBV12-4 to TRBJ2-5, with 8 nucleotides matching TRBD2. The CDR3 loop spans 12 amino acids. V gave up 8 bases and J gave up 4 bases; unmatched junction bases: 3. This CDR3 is CASGSGVETQYF. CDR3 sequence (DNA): TGTGCCAGCGGTAGCGGGGTAGAGACCCAGTACTTC.

This CDR3 reads CASSAREMRETGGYYEQYF. Here the CDR3 DNA reads TGTGCCAGCAGCGCAAGGGAGATGAGGGAGACAGGGGGCTACTACGAGCAGTACTTC. This rearrangement joins TRBV21-1 to TRBJ2-7; TRBD1 is the table's D call, not checked against the DNA. TRBV21-1 is an annotated pseudogene. The CDR3 totals 19 residues.

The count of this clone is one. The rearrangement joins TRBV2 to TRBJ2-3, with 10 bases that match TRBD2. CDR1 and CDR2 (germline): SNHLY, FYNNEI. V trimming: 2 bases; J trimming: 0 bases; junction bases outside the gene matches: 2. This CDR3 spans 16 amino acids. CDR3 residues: CASSEPSGSSTDTQYF. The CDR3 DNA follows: TGTGCCAGCAGTGAACCTAGCGGGAGTAGCACAGATACGCAGTATTTT.

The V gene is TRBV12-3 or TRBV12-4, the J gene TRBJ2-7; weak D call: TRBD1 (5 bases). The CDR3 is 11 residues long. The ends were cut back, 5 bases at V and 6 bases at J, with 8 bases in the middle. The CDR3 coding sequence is TGTGCCAGCAGTCGTACAGGCGAGCAGTACTTC. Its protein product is CASSRTGEQYF.

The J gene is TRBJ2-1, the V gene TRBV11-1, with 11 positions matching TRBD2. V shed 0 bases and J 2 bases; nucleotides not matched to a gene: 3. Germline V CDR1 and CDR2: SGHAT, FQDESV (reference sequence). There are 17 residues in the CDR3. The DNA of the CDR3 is TGTGCCAGCAGCTTAGCTGCTAGCGGGGGGCCCTACAATGAGCAGTTCTTC. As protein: CASSLAASGGPYNEQFF.

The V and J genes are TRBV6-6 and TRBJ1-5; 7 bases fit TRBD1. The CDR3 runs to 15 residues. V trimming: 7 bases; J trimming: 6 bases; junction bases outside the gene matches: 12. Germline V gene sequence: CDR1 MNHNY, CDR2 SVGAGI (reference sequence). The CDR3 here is CASTQAAGGSQPQHF. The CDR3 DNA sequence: TGTGCCAGCACCCAGGCGGCAGGGGGTAGTCAGCCCCAGCATTTT.

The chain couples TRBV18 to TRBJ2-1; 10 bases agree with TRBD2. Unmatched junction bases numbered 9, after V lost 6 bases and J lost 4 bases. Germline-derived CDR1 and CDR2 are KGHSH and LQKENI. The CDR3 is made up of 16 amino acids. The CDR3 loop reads CASSRPQAGGYNEQFF. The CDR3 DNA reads TGTGCCAGCTCTCGACCGCAAGCGGGGGGGTACAATGAGCAGTTCTTC.

The CDR3 loop reads CSAGRDFEAFF. The CDR3 DNA reads TGCAGTGCCGGGCGGGATTTTGAAGCTTTCTTT. The chain combines TRBV20-1 with TRBJ1-1; D ambiguous. V lost 6 bases and J lost 7, with 12 bases in between. The germline CDR1 and CDR2 sequences are DFQATT and SNEGSKA (reference sequence). This CDR3 contains 11 residues.

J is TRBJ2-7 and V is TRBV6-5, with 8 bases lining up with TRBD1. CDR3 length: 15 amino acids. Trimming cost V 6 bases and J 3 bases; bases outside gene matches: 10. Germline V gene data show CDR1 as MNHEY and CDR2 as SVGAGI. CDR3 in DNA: TGTGCCAGCAGCCCCGGGACAGGTTTCTTCTACGAGCAGTACTTC. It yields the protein CASSPGTGFFYEQYF.

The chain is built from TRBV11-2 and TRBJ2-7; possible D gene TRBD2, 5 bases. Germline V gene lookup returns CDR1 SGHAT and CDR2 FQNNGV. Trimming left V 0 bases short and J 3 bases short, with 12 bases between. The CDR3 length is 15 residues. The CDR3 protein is CASSLEAGVGYEQYF. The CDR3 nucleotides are TGTGCCAGCAGCTTAGAAGCCGGGGTGGGCTACGAGCAGTACTTC.

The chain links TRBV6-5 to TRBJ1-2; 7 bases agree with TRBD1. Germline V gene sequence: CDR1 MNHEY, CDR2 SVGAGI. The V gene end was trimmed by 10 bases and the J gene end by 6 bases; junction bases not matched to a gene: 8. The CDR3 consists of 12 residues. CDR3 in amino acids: CATRQGGHGYTF. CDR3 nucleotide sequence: TGTGCCACACGCCAGGGGGGTCATGGCTACACCTTC.

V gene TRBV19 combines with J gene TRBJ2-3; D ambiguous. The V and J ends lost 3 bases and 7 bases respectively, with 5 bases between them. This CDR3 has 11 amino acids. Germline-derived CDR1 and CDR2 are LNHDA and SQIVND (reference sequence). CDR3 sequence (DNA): TGTGCCAGTAGTATCAAAAATACGCAGTATTTT. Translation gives CASSIKNTQYF.

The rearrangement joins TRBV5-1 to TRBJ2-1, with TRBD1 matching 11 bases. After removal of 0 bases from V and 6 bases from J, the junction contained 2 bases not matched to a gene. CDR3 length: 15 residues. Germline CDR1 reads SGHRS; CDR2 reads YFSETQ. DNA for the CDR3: TGCGCCAGCAGCTTGGCCGGGACAGGGGGCAATGAGCAGTTCTTC. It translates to CASSLAGTGGNEQFF.

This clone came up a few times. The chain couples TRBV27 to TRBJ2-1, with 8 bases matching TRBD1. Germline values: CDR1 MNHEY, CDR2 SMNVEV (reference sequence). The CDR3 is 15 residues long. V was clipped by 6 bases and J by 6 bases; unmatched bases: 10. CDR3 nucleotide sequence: TGTGCCAGCAGCGACCCCGGGACAGGTATCAATGAGCAGTTCTTC. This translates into CASSDPGTGINEQFF.